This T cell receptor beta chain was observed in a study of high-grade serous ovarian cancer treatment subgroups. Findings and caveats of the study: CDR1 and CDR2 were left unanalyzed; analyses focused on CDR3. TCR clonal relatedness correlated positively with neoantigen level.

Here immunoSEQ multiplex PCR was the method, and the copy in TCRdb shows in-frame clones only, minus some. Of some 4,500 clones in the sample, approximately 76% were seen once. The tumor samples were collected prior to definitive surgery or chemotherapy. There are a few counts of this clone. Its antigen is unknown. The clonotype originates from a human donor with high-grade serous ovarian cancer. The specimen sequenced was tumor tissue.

CDR3 nucleotide sequence: TGTGCCAGCAGCCTCCTCGGTCGCGGGAGCGGCGAGCAGTACTTC. Its translation is CASSLLGRGSGEQYF. The genes are TRBV2 and TRBJ2-7, with TRBD2 matching 7 bases. This CDR3 has 15 residues. Trimming cost V 6 bases and J 6 bases; bases outside gene matches: 14. Per germline, CDR1 SNHLY and CDR2 FYNNEI.